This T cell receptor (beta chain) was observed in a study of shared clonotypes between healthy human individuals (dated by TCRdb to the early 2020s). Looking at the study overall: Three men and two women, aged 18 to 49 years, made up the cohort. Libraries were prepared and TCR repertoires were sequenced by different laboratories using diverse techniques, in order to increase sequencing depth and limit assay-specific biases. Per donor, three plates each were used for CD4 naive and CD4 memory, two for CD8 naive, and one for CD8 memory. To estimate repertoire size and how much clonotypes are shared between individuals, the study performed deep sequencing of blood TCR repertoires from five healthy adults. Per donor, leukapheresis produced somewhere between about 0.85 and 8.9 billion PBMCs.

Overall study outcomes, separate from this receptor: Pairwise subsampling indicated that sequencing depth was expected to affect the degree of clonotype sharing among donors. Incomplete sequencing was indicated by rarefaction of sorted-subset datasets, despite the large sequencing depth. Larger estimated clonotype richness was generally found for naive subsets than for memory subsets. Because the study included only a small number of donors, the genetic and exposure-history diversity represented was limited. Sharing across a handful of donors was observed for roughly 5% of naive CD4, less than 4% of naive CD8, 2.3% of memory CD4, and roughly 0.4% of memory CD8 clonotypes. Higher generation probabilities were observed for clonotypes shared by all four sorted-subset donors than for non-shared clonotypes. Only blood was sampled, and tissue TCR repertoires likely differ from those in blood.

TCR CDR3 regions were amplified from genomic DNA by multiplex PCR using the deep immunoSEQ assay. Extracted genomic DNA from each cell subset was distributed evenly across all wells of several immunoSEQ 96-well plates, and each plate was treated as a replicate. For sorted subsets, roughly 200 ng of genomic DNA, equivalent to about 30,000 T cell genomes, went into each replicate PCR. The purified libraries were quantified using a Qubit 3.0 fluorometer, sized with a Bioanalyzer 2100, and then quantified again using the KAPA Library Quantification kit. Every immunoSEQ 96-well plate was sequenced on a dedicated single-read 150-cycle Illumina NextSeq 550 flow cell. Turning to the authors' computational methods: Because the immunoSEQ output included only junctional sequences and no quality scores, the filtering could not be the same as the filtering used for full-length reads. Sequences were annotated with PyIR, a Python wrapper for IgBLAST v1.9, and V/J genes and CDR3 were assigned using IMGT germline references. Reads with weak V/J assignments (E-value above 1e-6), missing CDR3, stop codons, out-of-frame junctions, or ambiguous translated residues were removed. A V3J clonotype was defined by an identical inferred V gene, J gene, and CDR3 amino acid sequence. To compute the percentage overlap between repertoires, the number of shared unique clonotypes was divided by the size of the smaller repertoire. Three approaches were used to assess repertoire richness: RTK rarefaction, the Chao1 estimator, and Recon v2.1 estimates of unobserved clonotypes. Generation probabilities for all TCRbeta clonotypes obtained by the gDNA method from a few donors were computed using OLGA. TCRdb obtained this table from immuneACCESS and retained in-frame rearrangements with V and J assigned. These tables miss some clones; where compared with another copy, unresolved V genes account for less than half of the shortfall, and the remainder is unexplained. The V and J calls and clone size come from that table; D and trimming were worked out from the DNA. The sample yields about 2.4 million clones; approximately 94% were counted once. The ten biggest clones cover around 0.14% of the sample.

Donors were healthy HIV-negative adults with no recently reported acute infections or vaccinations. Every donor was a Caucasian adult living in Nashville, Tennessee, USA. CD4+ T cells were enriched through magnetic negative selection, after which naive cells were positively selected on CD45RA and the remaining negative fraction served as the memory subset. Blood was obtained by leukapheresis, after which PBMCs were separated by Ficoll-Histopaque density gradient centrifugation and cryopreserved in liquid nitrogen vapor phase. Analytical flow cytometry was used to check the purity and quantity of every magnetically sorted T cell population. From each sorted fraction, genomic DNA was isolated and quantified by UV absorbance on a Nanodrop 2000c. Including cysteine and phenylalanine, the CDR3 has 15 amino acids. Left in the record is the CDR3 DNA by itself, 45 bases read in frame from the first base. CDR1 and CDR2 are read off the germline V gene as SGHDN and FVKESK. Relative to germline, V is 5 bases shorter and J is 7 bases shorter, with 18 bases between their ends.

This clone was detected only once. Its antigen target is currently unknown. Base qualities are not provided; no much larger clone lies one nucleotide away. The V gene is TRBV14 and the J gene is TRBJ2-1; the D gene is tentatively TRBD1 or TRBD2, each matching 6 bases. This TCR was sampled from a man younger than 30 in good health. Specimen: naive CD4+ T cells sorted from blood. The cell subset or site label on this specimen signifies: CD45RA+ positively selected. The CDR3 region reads CASSEYRRGLNEQFF. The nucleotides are TGTGCCAGCAGCGAATACAGGAGGGGGTTGAATGAGCAGTTCTTC.